The 23 T cell receptor beta chains below all came from one sample that was sequenced in a study of blood T cell repertoires in COVID-19. Assay: immunoSEQ multiplex PCR; the TCRdb copy retains only in-frame clones and omits some. This table has approximately 210,000 clones, less than 85% appearing once. Sequencing used peripheral blood. Receptor source: a woman older than 75 with acute or convalescent COVID-19.

The chain joins TRBV4-2 to TRBJ2-7; D gene uncertain. V gave up 1 base and J gave up 3 bases, with 7 bases separating them. CDR3 length: 13 amino acids. The germline V gene has CDR1 LGHNA and CDR2 YNFKEQ. CDR3 nucleotides: TGTGCCAGCAGCCAAGTTCCAGGCTACGAGCAGTACTTC. Translation gives CASSQVPGYEQYF.

The chain is built from TRBV7-9 and TRBJ1-1; D not resolved. CDR3 length: 14 amino acids. The germline V and J ends were trimmed by 7 bases and 2 bases, with 14 bases remaining between them. Germline loops: CDR1 SEHNR, CDR2 FQNEAQ (reference sequence). The CDR3 DNA follows: TGTGCCAGCACCGCAGGAGGGTCAAACACTGAAGCTTTCTTT. Amino acid sequence: CASTAGGSNTEAFF.

DNA for the CDR3: TGTGCCACCAGTGACCCGGGACTAGCGGGGGGCAGGAATGAGCAGTTCTTC. It is translated as CATSDPGLAGGRNEQFF. The genes are TRBV24-1 and TRBJ2-1, with TRBD2 identical over 15 bases. Germline loops: CDR1 KGHDR, CDR2 SFDVKD. CDR3 length: 17 amino acids. V trimming: 4 bases; J trimming: 7 bases; junction bases outside the gene matches: 7.

The chain uses TRBV5-4 and TRBJ1-3; weak D call: TRBD1 (5 bases). The CDR3 runs to 16 residues. CDR1 and CDR2 from the germline V gene are SGHNT and YYREEE (reference sequence). V shed 2 bases and J shed 3 bases, with 15 bases lying between them. The CDR3, as DNA: TGTGCCAGCAGCTTTAGCACAGGAGCGTATGGAAACACCATATATTTT. This encodes CASSFSTGAYGNTIYF.

This clone was counted only a few times. This chain's CDR3 is CASGLSGTEAFF. The CDR3 DNA reads as TGTGCTAGTGGTTTGAGCGGCACTGAAGCTTTCTTT. The genes are TRBV12-5 and TRBJ1-1; D uncertain. This CDR3 is built from 12 residues. Germline assignment: CDR1 LGHNT and CDR2 FRNRAP. The germline V and J ends were trimmed by 2 bases and 4 bases, with 5 bases remaining between them.

The CDR3 coding sequence is TGTGCCAGCAGTTTAAACTCCCAGGGGGACGGCTACACCTTC. Translating it yields CASSLNSQGDGYTF. This chain connects TRBV28 to TRBJ1-2; 7 nucleotides agree with TRBD1. This CDR3 comprises 14 residues. Trimming took 2 bases from V and 8 from J; bases not matched to a gene: 8. The germline CDR1 and CDR2 sequences are MDHEN and SYDVKM.

The rearrangement links TRBV18 to TRBJ1-6; 9 nucleotides align to TRBD1. CDR1 is KGHSH and CDR2 is LQKENI in the germline V gene. Trimming cost V 4 bases and J 9 bases; bases outside gene matches: 10. CDR3 length: 16 residues. This CDR3 is CASSLLRDRALSPLHF. The CDR3, as DNA: TGTGCCAGCTCACTCCTCCGGGACAGGGCTCTTTCACCCCTCCACTTT.

The V gene is TRBV4-1, the J gene TRBJ2-3; TRBD2 is a possible D gene (5 bases). The CDR3 sequence is 12 residues long. Per germline, CDR1 MGHRA and CDR2 YSYEKL. Deletions cut 6 bases from V and 4 bases from J, with 8 bases between. In nucleotides, the CDR3 is TGCGCCAGCAGAGGACTCGCAGATACGCAGTATTTT. Translation gives CASRGLADTQYF.

This clone was seen a handful of times. The chain combines TRBV19 with TRBJ1-5; 11 bases fit TRBD1. The germline CDR1 and CDR2 sequences are LNHDA and SQIVND (reference sequence). The CDR3 loop spans 16 amino acids. With 1 base clipped from V and 6 bases from J, the junction kept 5 bases outside the gene matches. DNA of the CDR3: TGTGCCAGTAGTATAGGGGGGGACAGGGGGATTCAGCCCCAGCATTTT. Translation: CASSIGGDRGIQPQHF.

The chain has TRBV4-1 and TRBJ1-5; D call uncertain. The length of the CDR3 is 14 residues. The germline CDR1 and CDR2 sequences are MGHRA and YSYEKL. Trimming stripped 0 bases from V and 1 base from J, with 4 bases between. The CDR3 sequence: CASSQDPSNQPQHF. The CDR3 region has the DNA TGCGCCAGCAGCCAAGACCCGAGCAATCAGCCCCAGCATTTT.

J is TRBJ2-7 and V is TRBV5-1; 13 bases agree with TRBD2. Germline CDR1 is SGHRS and CDR2 is YFSETQ. J was trimmed by 5 bases and V by 7 bases; bases with no gene match: 15. The CDR3 loop spans 17 amino acids. This CDR3 is CASAIGLAGVVSDEQYF. CDR3 sequence (DNA): TGCGCCAGCGCGATCGGACTAGCGGGGGTGGTGAGCGACGAGCAGTACTTC.

V gene TRBV12-5 combines with J gene TRBJ1-1; 7 bases line up with TRBD1. V was clipped by 5 bases and J by 5 bases; unmatched bases: 8. This CDR3 has 14 residues. Germline V gives CDR1 LGHNT, CDR2 FRNRAP. The chain's CDR3 is CASGLGGAGTEAFF. The CDR3 nucleotides are TGTGCTAGTGGTCTAGGGGGCGCGGGTACTGAAGCTTTCTTT.

Only one count was recorded for this clone. V usage is TRBV5-1 and J usage is TRBJ1-6; 10 bases match TRBD1. The CDR3 sequence is 16 residues long. Germline V gene lookup returns CDR1 SGHRS and CDR2 YFSETQ. With 0 bases clipped from V and 8 bases from J, the junction kept 5 bases outside the gene matches. Here the CDR3 reads CASSLGAGTGDSPLHF. The CDR3 DNA follows: TGCGCCAGCAGCTTGGGGGCCGGGACAGGGGATTCACCCCTCCACTTT.

The rearrangement joins TRBV2 to TRBJ2-1; 10 nucleotides agree with TRBD2. The J segment lost 2 bases and the V segment lost 3 bases, leaving 10 bases of the junction unmatched. CDR3 length: 18 amino acids. The germline V gene encodes CDR1 SNHLY and CDR2 FYNNEI. CDR3 sequence: CASSEGASGGRPYNEQFF. The CDR3 coding sequence is TGTGCCAGCAGTGAGGGGGCTAGCGGGGGTAGACCCTACAATGAGCAGTTCTTC.

The chain joins TRBV27 to TRBJ2-5; TRBD2 is a possible D gene (6 bases). Trimming removed 1 base from V and 4 bases from J, with 10 bases in between. The germline V gene encodes CDR1 MNHEY and CDR2 SMNVEV (reference sequence). There are 14 residues in the CDR3. The CDR3 reads CASSLWGRPETQYF. CDR3 DNA sequence: TGTGCCAGCAGTTTATGGGGGAGGCCAGAGACCCAGTACTTC.

This sequence joins TRBV19 and TRBJ2-7; 7 bases fit TRBD1. Germline trimming cut 6 bases from V and 1 base from J; bases unmatched to any gene: 6. Germline values: CDR1 LNHDA, CDR2 SQIVND (reference sequence). The CDR3 runs to 14 residues. CDR3 sequence reads: CASSPYRGSYEQYF. The CDR3 bases are TGTGCCAGTAGCCCTTACAGGGGTTCCTACGAGCAGTACTTC.

The table lists this clone with a few counts. This chain joins TRBV11-3 and TRBJ2-1, with D perhaps TRBD1 (6 bases). The CDR3 has 13 amino acids. V dropped 7 bases and J dropped 6 bases, with 13 bases sitting between them. Germline values: CDR1 SGHNT, CDR2 YENEEA. The DNA for the CDR3 is TGTGCCAGCACCAAAACGGACAGCAATGAGCAGTTCTTC. Amino acid sequence: CASTKTDSNEQFF.

The CDR3 DNA reads as TGCGCCAGCAGCTTGGCCGAGAGCTCCTATAATTCACCCCTCCACTTT. It is translated as CASSLAESSYNSPLHF. The chain combines TRBV5-1 with TRBJ1-6; no reliable D call. Germline assignment: CDR1 SGHRS and CDR2 YFSETQ. Trimming stripped 0 bases from V and 0 bases from J, with 7 bases between. This CDR3 is 16 amino acids long.

J is TRBJ2-1 and V is TRBV3-1 (or the pseudogene TRBV3-2); tentative D call: TRBD1 (5 bases). From germline, CDR1 is LGHDT and CDR2 YNNKEL (reference sequence). Trimming shortened V by 4 bases and J by 0 bases, and 13 bases separated the two germline ends. This CDR3 region has 16 residues. CDR3 in amino acids: CASSREQAVSYNEQFF. The CDR3 DNA follows: TGTGCCAGCAGCCGGGAACAGGCCGTCTCCTACAATGAGCAGTTCTTC.

The CDR3 loop is CASSLGTGANYGYTF. The CDR3 DNA reads TGTGCCAGCAGCTTAGGGACAGGGGCTAACTATGGCTACACCTTC. This chain connects TRBV7-9 to TRBJ1-2; TRBD1 agrees at 9 bases. Trimming at V came to 1 base and at J to 0 bases, leaving 0 bases not matched to a gene. The V gene's germline CDR1 is SEHNR and CDR2 FQNEAQ (reference sequence). This CDR3 comprises 15 residues.

The V and J genes are TRBV11-2 and TRBJ1-1, with TRBD1 matching 8 bases. The CDR3 contains 16 residues. V lost 1 base and J lost 4; bases outside the gene matches: 8. In germline, CDR1 is SGHAT, CDR2 FQNNGV. The CDR3 loop is CASSLGGAGTGTEAFF. In DNA, the CDR3 is TGTGCCAGCAGCTTAGGGGGAGCTGGGACAGGCACTGAAGCTTTCTTT. The full variable domain, its missing parts supplied by reference TRBV11-2 and TRBJ1-1, is EAGVAQSPRYKIIEKRQSVAFWCNPISGHATLYWYQQILGQGPKLLIQFQNNGVVDDSQLPKDRFSAERLKGVDSTLKIQPAKLEDSAVYLCASSLGGAGTGTEAFFGQGTRLTVV.

The chain recombines TRBV9 with TRBJ1-4, with D possibly being TRBD1 (6 bases). V gave up 4 bases and J gave up 2 bases, with 15 bases separating them. The length of the CDR3 is 16 residues. Germline-derived CDR1 and CDR2 are SGDLS and YYNGEE. CDR3 region: CASSKRGTGTNEKLFF. The DNA for the CDR3 is TGTGCCAGCAGCAAGAGGGGGACGGGCACTAATGAAAAACTGTTTTTT.

This chain links TRBV29-1 with TRBJ2-5, with D tentatively TRBD2 (6 bases). The V end was cut by 3 bases, the J end by 4 bases, with 12 bases between. CDR3 length: 13 amino acids. CDR1 and CDR2 from the germline V gene are SQVTM and ANQGSEA. CDR3 in amino acids: CSVESGAGETQYF. The CDR3 DNA is TGCAGCGTTGAGTCGGGAGCTGGAGAGACCCAGTACTTC.